The rows below give T cell receptor beta chains drawn from one sample of a study of blood T cell repertoires in COVID-19. Data came from immunoSEQ multiplex PCR; TCRdb stores just in-frame clones and leaves some out. The sample yields under 95,000 clones, 88% seen once. Source material: peripheral blood. These receptors came from a human donor in a cohort sampled during active COVID-19. CDR3s include the opening cysteine and the closing phenylalanine or tryptophan. Clone size is shown for a subset of rows, as once, few, many or a class of expanded clone.

J gene | V gene | clone size | CDR3 protein
TRBJ2-5 | TRBV7-2 | NA | CASSLGGLAGLQETQYF
TRBJ1-2 | TRBV28 | NA | CASSPGTGPLSYGYTF
TRBJ1-3 | TRBV3-1/TRBV3-2 | NA | CASSQGVDSSGNTIYF
TRBJ2-1 | TRBV5-1 | NA | CASSLELASLNEQFF
TRBJ2-3 | TRBV4-1 | once | CASSQEGPRGTQYF
TRBJ2-7 | TRBV5-5 | once | CASSFVLSGMDEQYF
TRBJ2-5 | TRBV29-1 | NA | CSVDPLAGGGETQYF
TRBJ1-5 | TRBV24-1 | NA | CATSDSDRTSGAQHF
TRBJ2-5 | TRBV2 | NA | CASSEGGTSQETQYF
TRBJ2-2 | TRBV6-2/TRBV6-3 | NA | CASSYGLADTGELFF
TRBJ1-3 | TRBV19 | NA | CASMSEGRSGNTIYF
TRBJ2-1 | TRBV6-2/TRBV6-3 | NA | CASSGLAGGGGEQFF
TRBJ2-3 | TRBV3-1/TRBV3-2 | few | CASSQLGTSGGGGLDTQYF
TRBJ1-5 | TRBV6-5 | NA | CASRHGGNQPQHF
TRBJ2-3 | TRBV6-2/TRBV6-3 | NA | CASSSLPRTDTQYF
TRBJ2-1 | TRBV11-2 | NA | CASSLAGQGYNEQFF
TRBJ2-1 | TRBV4-1 | NA | CASSQWGLSSYNEQFF
TRBJ1-1 | TRBV4-2 | NA | CASSLGLLNTEAFF
TRBJ1-1 | TRBV9 | NA | CASSVGGNREGTEAFF
TRBJ1-2 | TRBV19 | NA | CASSVSRIAGGYTF